This TCR beta chain emerged from a study of cytotoxic CD8 clonotypes in ibrutinib-treated CLL. Only in-frame clones appear in the TCRdb table, and some are missing; sequencing was by immunoSEQ multiplex PCR. The table has some 200,000 clones, 60% to 80% seen once. The clonotype was recovered from a human donor with chronic lymphocytic leukemia. Sequences were derived from PBMCs, sampled after 12 months of ibrutinib treatment.

This CDR3 reads CASSFNQGPDTQYF. The DNA of the CDR3 is TGTGCCAGCAGCTTCAACCAGGGACCAGATACGCAGTATTTT. V and J are TRBV11-2 and TRBJ2-3; the D call may be TRBD1 or TRBD2 (5 bases each). From germline, CDR1 is SGHAT and CDR2 FQNNGV. This CDR3 comprises 14 residues. Trimming stripped 3 bases from V and 4 bases from J, with 11 bases between.